This entry concerns a single T cell receptor beta chain. Its antigen is currently unknown. At one boundary the junction diverges from the germline segment, which might be a read error. The data are from a study of human T cells and chemical hapten exposure. Notes on the study in general: Controls formed significantly fewer large CDR3 similarity clusters than expanded TCRs did.

Germline CDR1 reads SGDLS; CDR2 reads YYNGEE. The CDR3 is 12 residues long. TCRdb itself ran the RACE reads through MiXCR, one entry per CDR3 protein. The sample yields tens of thousands of distinct CDR3 sequences, 10% to 13% seen once. The time point was: patch test 1, 2 weeks after DPC sensitization. Treatment here: therapeutic diphenylcyclopropenone sensitization with weekly scalp DPC. People who gave samples had alopecia, were 18 to 70 years old, and were suitable for DPC. The source material was whole blood, sampled in connection with sensitization to the hapten diphenylcyclopropenone (DPC). This chain uses TRBV9 with TRBJ1-1, with a possible D match to TRBD1 (5 bases). The clonotype originates from a woman between 50 and 59 years old with alopecia areata. Some clones in this sample may be carry-over from other donors' samples. The CDR3 DNA sequence: TGTGCCAGCAGCGTAGCGAGGGGCCCAGCTATCTTT. This translates into CASSVARGPAIF.